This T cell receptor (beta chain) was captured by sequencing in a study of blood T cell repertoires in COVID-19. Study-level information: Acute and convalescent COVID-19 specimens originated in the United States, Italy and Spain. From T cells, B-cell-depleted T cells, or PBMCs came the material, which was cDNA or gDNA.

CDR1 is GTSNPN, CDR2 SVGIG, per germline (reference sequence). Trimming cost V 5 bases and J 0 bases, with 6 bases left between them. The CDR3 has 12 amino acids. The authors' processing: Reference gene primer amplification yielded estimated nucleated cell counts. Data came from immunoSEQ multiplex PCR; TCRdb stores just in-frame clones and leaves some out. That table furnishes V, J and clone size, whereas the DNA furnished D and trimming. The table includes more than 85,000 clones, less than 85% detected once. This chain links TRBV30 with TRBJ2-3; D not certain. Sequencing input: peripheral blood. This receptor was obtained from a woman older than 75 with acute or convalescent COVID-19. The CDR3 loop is CAWGYSTDTQYF. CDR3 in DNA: TGTGCCTGGGGGTATAGCACAGATACGCAGTATTTT.